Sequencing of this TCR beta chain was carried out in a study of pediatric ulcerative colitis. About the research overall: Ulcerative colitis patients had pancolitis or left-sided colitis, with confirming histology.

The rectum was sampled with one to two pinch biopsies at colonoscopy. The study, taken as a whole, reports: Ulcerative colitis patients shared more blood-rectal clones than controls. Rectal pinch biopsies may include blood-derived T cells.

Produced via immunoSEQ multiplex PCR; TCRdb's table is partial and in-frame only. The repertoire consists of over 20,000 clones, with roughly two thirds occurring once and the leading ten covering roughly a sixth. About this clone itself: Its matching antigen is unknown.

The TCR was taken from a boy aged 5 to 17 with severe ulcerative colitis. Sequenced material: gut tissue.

The CDR3 sequence: CASSVRGERITDTQYF. For the CDR3, the DNA is TGTGCCAGCAGCGTGAGAGGCGAGCGGATCACAGATACGCAGTATTTT. The chain joins TRBV7-2 to TRBJ2-3, with a tentative D call TRBD2 (5 bases). The germline V gene has CDR1 SGHTA and CDR2 FQGNSA. Trimming removed 5 bases at V and 2 bases at J, with 17 bases between. This CDR3 has 16 residues.